These T cell receptor beta chains were read from a single sample in a study of CD8 T cells in ankylosing spondylitis. TCRdb fed the 5' RACE reads into MiXCR, producing one record per CDR3 protein. The profile covers approximately 240,000 distinct CDR3 sequences, with roughly a quarter appearing a single time and about 0.6% taken by the ten largest. The sample was blood, either unsorted or a sorted T cell fraction (not recorded which). All receptors come from a male donor with ankylosing spondylitis or in good health (not recorded which). Each CDR3 is given with its conserved first and last residue. A D gene is named only where the DNA matches it firmly. A clone size is listed for some rows: how often the clone was seen (once, few, many), or a class if it is expanded.

d_call	v_call	clone_size	j_call	cdr3_nt	cdr3_aa
-	TRBV12-3/TRBV12-4	-	TRBJ2-3	TGTGCCAGCAGTTTTTACCAGGGGCTGTCTAGCACAGATACGCAGTATTTT	CASSFYQGLSSTDTQYF
-	TRBV21-1	-	TRBJ2-3	TGTGCCAGCGTGAGAGGACCGAACGACGTAACAGATACGCAGTATTTT	CASVRGPNDVTDTQYF
TRBD2	TRBV7-6	many	TRBJ2-1	TGTGCCAGCAGCTCCGGGACTAGCGTCTACAATGAGCAGTTCTTC	CASSSGTSVYNEQFF
-	TRBV20-1	-	TRBJ2-7	TGCAGTGCTAGAGGGCCCCTCTCCTACGAGCAGTACTTC	CSARGPLSYEQYF
TRBD1	TRBV4-2	few	TRBJ1-2	TGTGCCAGCAGCCATGGGGACAGGGACCGGGGTGGCTACACCTTC	CASSHGDRDRGGYTF
TRBD1	TRBV4-1	many	TRBJ1-2	TGCGCCAGCAGCCTATCAGGAGGAGGGGGCTCGGGCTATGGCTACACCTTC	CASSLSGGGGSGYGYTF
-	TRBV20-1	many	TRBJ2-1	TGCAGTGCTCGGACTGGACCATACAATGAGCAGTTCTTC	CSARTGPYNEQFF
-	TRBV29-1	many	TRBJ1-1	TGCAGCGCCAAGGGGTCCTGGGGTGAAGCTTTCTTT	CSAKGSWGEAFF
-	TRBV10-3	-	TRBJ2-7	TGTGCCATCAGTGGCGGGGCGGGAAACTACGAGCAGTACTTC	CAISGGAGNYEQYF
TRBD1	TRBV12-3/TRBV12-4	-	TRBJ2-7	TGTGCCAGCAGTTTATCCGGGACAGCCAACGAGCAGTACTTC	CASSLSGTANEQYF
-	TRBV20-1	few	TRBJ2-3	TGCAGTGCGCGGCAAAGCAGGGTTATGAGAGATACGCAGTATTTT	CSARQSRVMRDTQYF
-	TRBV20-1	-	TRBJ1-1	TGCAGTGCTCTGTTGAACACTGAAGCTTTCTTT	CSALLNTEAFF
-	TRBV6-4	-	TRBJ2-1	TGTGCCAGCAGTGACGGGGGTGCGGGGGCCAACAATGAGCAGTTCTTC	CASSDGGAGANNEQFF
TRBD2	TRBV20-1	-	TRBJ2-3	TGCAGTGCTGACCTAGCGGGGGCTAGAGATACGCAGTATTTT	CSADLAGARDTQYF
TRBD1	TRBV20-1	few	TRBJ1-1	TGCAGTGCTAGGAGACAGGGGGGGAGGACTGAAGCTTTCTTT	CSARRQGGRTEAFF
-	TRBV7-9	many	TRBJ2-7	TGTGCCAGCAGCTTAGCGGCAGGGTACGAGCAGTACTTC	CASSLAAGYEQYF
TRBD2	TRBV9	many	TRBJ2-3	TGTGCCAGCAGCGAGGGAACTAGCGGGGGGGCAGCAGATACGCAGTATTTT	CASSEGTSGGAADTQYF
-	TRBV20-1	many	TRBJ1-2	TGCAGTGCTATTGGGACCCTCCGGGACTATGGCTACACCTTC	CSAIGTLRDYGYTF
TRBD2	TRBV12-3/TRBV12-4	few	TRBJ2-7	TGTGCCAGCAGTTTGGCTGCCGGGGGGATCTACGAGCAGTACTTC	CASSLAAGGIYEQYF
-	TRBV20-1	-	TRBJ1-2	TGCAGTGCTAGGTTAACGGAGTGGAGCTATGGCTACACCTTC	CSARLTEWSYGYTF
TRBD1	TRBV4-1	many	TRBJ2-7	TGCGCCAGCAGCCAAGATCGGAGACAGGGCTACGAGCAGTACTTC	CASSQDRRQGYEQYF
TRBD1	TRBV12-3/TRBV12-4	-	TRBJ1-5	TGTGCCAGCAGTTTTACCCAGGGGGCATATCAGCCCCAGCATTTT	CASSFTQGAYQPQHF
-	TRBV11-1	few	TRBJ2-1	TGTGCCAGCAGAGACAGTCACTACAATGAGCAGTTCTTC	CASRDSHYNEQFF
-	TRBV5-4	many	TRBJ2-7	TGTGCCAGCAGCTTAAACCATTGGGAGGAGCAGTACTTC	CASSLNHWEEQYF
-	TRBV4-1	many	TRBJ1-4	TGCGCCAGCAGCCAAGATCCATGGGCAGGGGAAGGAAAACTGTTTTTT	CASSQDPWAGEGKLFF
-	TRBV6-5	-	TRBJ2-1	TGTGCCAGCAGTTACTCGGCTGCCTACAATGAGCAGTTCTTC	CASSYSAAYNEQFF
-	TRBV5-5	many	TRBJ2-3	TGTGCCAGCAGCTTGAGAATTCCGCCAGATACGCAGTATTTT	CASSLRIPPDTQYF
TRBD2	TRBV20-1	few	TRBJ2-7	TGCAGTGCTAGAGGGGCGGGGGTTGACGAGCAGTACTTC	CSARGAGVDEQYF
-	TRBV20-1	-	TRBJ2-5	TGCAGTGCCCAGGGGGGGACCCCCATGGAGACCCAGTACTTC	CSAQGGTPMETQYF
-	TRBV29-1	many	TRBJ2-7	TGCAGCGTGATCGACAGCGACTACGAGCAGTACTTC	CSVIDSDYEQYF
TRBD2	TRBV10-3	few	TRBJ2-3	TGTGCCATACTTAGCGGGGGAGGGGCAGGAGATACGCAGTATTTT	CAILSGGGAGDTQYF
-	TRBV10-2	many	TRBJ2-7	TGCGCCAGCAGTGAGAACGGGCGCCCCTACGAGCAGTACTTC	CASSENGRPYEQYF
-	TRBV29-1	-	TRBJ1-1	TGCAGCGTTGGAAGGGGGGCGGTTGAAGCTTTCTTT	CSVGRGAVEAFF
TRBD2	TRBV20-1	-	TRBJ2-5	TGCAGTGCTAGAGAGACCTCCGGGACTAGCGGGGGAATACAAGAGACCCAGTACTTC	CSARETSGTSGGIQETQYF
TRBD1	TRBV5-1	many	TRBJ2-7	TGCGCCAGCAGCCTGACAGGGTCCTACGAGCAGTACTTC	CASSLTGSYEQYF
TRBD1	TRBV29-1	many	TRBJ1-2	TGCAGCGTAGCTACAGGGGCGGGCTACACCTTC	CSVATGAGYTF